The sequence of this TCR beta chain was determined in a study of T cells in Graves' hyperthyroidism and ophthalmopathy. RNA transcripts provided the source from which TCR beta CDR3 regions were amplified. The HTBI set primed first-round TCR CDR3 RT-PCR. A single record per CDR3 protein comes from TCRdb applying MiXCR to the multiplex PCR reads. The sample includes 300,000 or so distinct CDR3 sequences, 15% to 20% of them seen just once. The CDR3 runs 16 residues. V was pared by 9 bases and J by 13 bases, with 28 bases between. Per germline, CDR1 SNHLY and CDR2 FYNNEI. This clonotype showed up just a few times.

The rearrangement links TRBV2 to TRBJ1-6; possibly TRBD1 for D (6 bases). The source material was blood. The receptor's source is a man younger than 40 with Graves' hyperthyroidism. The CDR3 nucleotides are TGTGCCAGGTTAGGGGGTCACGACGGTCCGCATAGGCCCCTCCACTTT. Translation gives CARLGGHDGPHRPLHF. Looking up the rest from reference TRBV2 and TRBJ1-6 gives the full variable domain: EPEVTQTPSHQVTQMGQEVILRCVPISNHLYFYWYRQILGQKVEFLVSFYNNEISEKSEIFDDQFSVERPDGSNFTLKIRSTKLEDSAMYFCARLGGHDGPHRPLHFGNGTRLTVT.